In this sample, the clone carrying this T cell receptor (beta chain) turned up a few times. At one end, the junction sequence differs from germline, possibly due to a read error. TCRB transcripts that were expressed got sequenced, as all of the isolated RNA had been reverse transcribed. The protocol was immunoSEQ multiplex PCR, while the TCRdb copy is restricted to in-frame clones and leaves out a portion. The sample includes about 180,000 clones, around an eighth of them seen just once. The data belong to a study of beta chain features in type 1 diabetes. This CDR3 has 16 residues. Germline V gives CDR1 MGHRA, CDR2 YSYEKL.

The origin of this receptor is a woman between 18 and 29 years old in good health. The source material was central memory CD4+ T cells from blood. The chain recombines TRBV4-1 with TRBJ2-7; 9 bases align to TRBD2. The CDR3 is CASSQRLAGGMYEQYF. Here the CDR3 DNA reads TGTGCCAGCAGCCAACGGCTGGCGGGAGGGATGTACGAGCAGTACTTC.